Each of the 2 T cell receptor beta chains below was sequenced from the same sample in a study of identical twins. MiXCR, applied by TCRdb to the 5' RACE reads, yields one record per CDR3 protein. This table holds around 250,000 distinct CDR3 sequences, 6.5% found once. The same data also contributed to another study, on T cells expressing NK-cell markers.

The sample was CD8+ T cells sorted from blood. Receptors were obtained from a woman in her late teens or twenties in good health.

This clonotype was recorded at least ten times. The V gene is TRBV5-1, the J gene TRBJ2-5; TRBD2 might be the D (5 bases). V was shortened by 2 bases and J by 4 bases, with 15 bases between the two germline ends. This CDR3 region has 15 residues. Looked up from germline, CDR1 is SGHRS and CDR2 is YFSETQ. The CDR3 bases are TGCGCCAGCAGCTTCGGAGGAACCGTAGGAGAGACCCAGTACTTC. The encoded protein is CASSFGGTVGETQYF.

The V call is TRBV3-1, the J call TRBJ2-1; D gene unclear. The CDR3 length is 14 residues. Trimming cost V 2 bases and J 5 bases, with 10 bases left between them. Germline V lookup: CDR1 LGHDT, CDR2 YNNKEL (reference sequence). DNA of the CDR3: TGTGCCAGCAGCCAATTAACCGCTGACAATGAGCAGTTCTTC. This sequence encodes CASSQLTADNEQFF.